This T cell receptor beta chain was obtained from a study of shared clonotypes between healthy human individuals. Authors' processing steps: Junction-only immunoSEQ sequences carried no quality scores, so filtering differed. This table comes from immunoSEQ multiplex PCR, and its TCRdb copy is limited to in-frame clones, with some not included. The V and J calls and clone size were taken over from that table, and D and trimming were inferred from the DNA. The data hold some 2 million clones, with 85% to 95% observed a single time. Study-wide findings and caveats: Some naive CD4 clonotypes, roughly 4.8%, turned up in common across several donors. Sample collection involved blood only; tissue repertoires are likely different. The study's rarefaction showed incomplete sorted-subset sequencing despite large depth.

CD45RO-negative, CCR7-selected cells formed the naive CD8 fraction, which excluded terminally differentiated effector memory CD45RA+ cells. Note on this clone: Its antigen is as yet unknown.

Source material: naive CD8+ T cells sorted from blood. This sequence was found in a man aged 18-30 years in good health.

CDR3 in amino acids: CASSLALGYDEQYF. CDR3 DNA: TGTGCCAGCAGCTTAGCTCTAGGTTACGACGAGCAGTACTTC. The chain links TRBV7-9 to TRBJ2-7, with unresolved D. CDR1 and CDR2 (germline): SEHNR, FQNEAQ (reference sequence). This CDR3 has 14 residues. V dropped 0 bases and J dropped 5 bases, with 11 bases sitting between them.